The clone carrying this T cell receptor (beta chain) was observed once. Trimming pared 5 bases from V and 1 base from J, leaving 11 bases between. Per the germline V gene, CDR1 is SGHTA and CDR2 is FQGTGA. This CDR3 is 14 amino acids long. The data originate from a study of blood T cell repertoires in COVID-19. Sequencing used immunoSEQ multiplex PCR; TCRdb keeps in-frame clones, though not all of them. Among a few hundred thousand clones listed, around nine tenths were seen once. Sequenced input: PBMCs or T cells enriched from blood (not recorded which). This chain uses TRBV7-3 with TRBJ1-1; D gene ambiguous. This sequence originates from a woman between 18 and 29 years old who had been exposed to COVID-19. In DNA, the CDR3 is TGTGCCAGCAGCCCAGGACTGGGGAACACTGAAGCTTTCTTT. Translation: CASSPGLGNTEAFF.